Below, one T cell receptor beta chain is given with its context. This sample stems from a study of blood T cell repertoires in COVID-19. Germline-derived CDR1 and CDR2 are SGHRS and YFSETQ. Trimming took 1 base from V and 1 from J, leaving 8 bases between them. The CDR3 covers 14 residues. Cohort allocation depended upon clinical history that participants reported. Assay: immunoSEQ multiplex PCR; the TCRdb copy retains only in-frame clones and omits some. The repertoire holds 350,000 to 400,000 clones, with 87% as singletons. The chain has TRBV5-1 and TRBJ1-2; D remains unclear. The TCR was taken from a man between 40 and 49 years old in a cohort exposed to, infected with or recovered from COVID-19 (not recorded which). Sequencing used PBMCs or T cells enriched from blood (not recorded which). CDR3 coding DNA: TGCGCCAGCAGCTTGTCAGGTGATAACTATGGCTACACCTTC. Amino acids: CASSLSGDNYGYTF. The full variable domain, with the rest looked up from reference TRBV5-1 and TRBJ1-2, is KAGVTQTPRYLIKTRGQQVTLSCSPISGHRSVSWYQQTPGQGLQFLFEYFSETQRNKGNFPGRFSGRQFSNSRSEMNVSTLELGDSALYLCASSLSGDNYGYTFGSGTRLTVV.